A selection of T cell receptor beta chains follows, all from one sample in a study of T cells after yellow fever vaccination. TCRdb passed the 5' RACE reads through MiXCR, listing each CDR3 protein once. The sample carries 250,000 to 300,000 distinct CDR3 sequences, approximately 8% recorded once. Sequenced here: CD4+ T cells sorted from PBMCs, sampled 5 days after the yellow fever booster vaccination. These receptors were collected from a man younger than 35 who received the YFV17D yellow fever vaccine. Each CDR3 is given with its conserved first and last residue. Fields, in order: clone size, V gene, J gene, D gene, CDR3 DNA, CDR3 protein. The D gene is left open where the match is weak. Only some rows state a clone size, as once, few, many or a class for expanded clones.

>few|TRBV9|TRBJ2-1|NA
TGTGCCAGCAGCGTAGTCGGACCCCCGCAGTTCTTC
CASSVVGPPQFF
>few|TRBV9|TRBJ1-1|NA
TGTGCCAGCAGCCCCTGGATGGAGGGCCCTAACACTGAAGCTTTCTTT
CASSPWMEGPNTEAFF
>many|TRBV20-1|TRBJ1-2|NA
TGCAGTGCTAGACTTCCAGGGAACGTGAAAGTCTATGGCTACACCTTC
CSARLPGNVKVYGYTF
>many|TRBV9|TRBJ1-2|NA
TGTGCCAGCAGCGTCTCTTACAGGGACCCTACTGATGGCTACACCTTC
CASSVSYRDPTDGYTF
>NA|TRBV7-8|TRBJ1-5|NA
TGTGCCAGCACCTCCCCCCCAGGCCAGCCCCAGCATTTT
CASTSPPGQPQHF
>few|TRBV18|TRBJ2-5|NA
TGTGCCAGCTCACCCCGGGAAGGATCGGAGACCCAGTACTTC
CASSPREGSETQYF
>NA|TRBV12-3/TRBV12-4|TRBJ1-6|NA
TGTGCCAGCAGTTCGCAGACAGGTCCTAATTCACCCCTCCACTTT
CASSSQTGPNSPLHF
>NA|TRBV20-1|TRBJ2-1|TRBD2
TGCAGTGCTAGTCCAGCGGGGGGTCCTGAGCAGTTCTTC
CSASPAGGPEQFF
>many|TRBV7-3|TRBJ1-5|TRBD1
TGTGCCAGCAGACCGGACAGGGGGTTTGCTGATCAGCCCCAGCATTTT
CASRPDRGFADQPQHF
>few|TRBV19|TRBJ2-2|NA
TGTGCCAGTAGTATTAGCTCGGGCGGGGAGCTGTTTTTT
CASSISSGGELFF
>few|TRBV24-1|TRBJ2-1|NA
TGTGCCACCAGTGATTTTCCGGACAGCTATGAGCAGTTCTTC
CATSDFPDSYEQFF
>few|TRBV7-2|TRBJ2-5|TRBD2
TGTGCCAGCAGCTTCCTAGCGGGGGGGCCTTGGGAGACCCAGTACTTC
CASSFLAGGPWETQYF
>many|TRBV7-2|TRBJ2-2|TRBD1
TGTGCCAGCAGCTTGTACACCGGGACAGCGAACACCGGGGAGCTGTTTTTT
CASSLYTGTANTGELFF
>few|TRBV5-1|TRBJ2-5|TRBD2
TGCGCCAGCAGCTTTGGGGCGGGGGTCCGGGAGACCCAGTACTTC
CASSFGAGVRETQYF
>NA|TRBV18|TRBJ2-5|NA
TGTGCCAGCTCTCGAAACCGTGGGGAGACCCAGTACTTC
CASSRNRGETQYF
>NA|TRBV2|TRBJ1-1|NA
TGTGCCAGCAGGGTTGGGAACACTGAAGCTTTCTTT
CASRVGNTEAFF
>few|TRBV5-1|TRBJ1-6|TRBD1
TGCGCCAGCAGCCCTTGGACAGGGAATAATTCACCCCTCCACTTT
CASSPWTGNNSPLHF
>many|TRBV5-4|TRBJ1-5|NA
TGTGCCAGCAGCTCGGACGATCAGCCCCAGCATTTT
CASSSDDQPQHF
>NA|TRBV7-9|TRBJ2-6|NA
TGTGCCAGCAGCTTAGCGTGGAGCCACTCTGGGGCCAACGTCCTGACTTTC
CASSLAWSHSGANVLTF
>NA|TRBV9|TRBJ1-2|TRBD1
TGTGCCAGCAGCTCCAGCGGTGGGCAACAGGGGACTAACTATGGCTACACCTTC
CASSSSGGQQGTNYGYTF
>many|TRBV5-1|TRBJ2-3|TRBD1
TGCGCCAGCAGCCGGGGACAGGGGCCAGATACGCAGTATTTT
CASSRGQGPDTQYF
>few|TRBV9|TRBJ1-4|NA
TGTGCCAGCAGCGTAGGCAGCTACAATGAAAAACTGTTTTTT
CASSVGSYNEKLFF
>few|TRBV29-1|TRBJ1-1|NA
TGCAGTTTCAGACAGGTCACAAACACTGAAGCTTTCTTT
CSFRQVTNTEAFF
>few|TRBV10-3|TRBJ2-3|NA
TGTGCCGTCCTACAGGGAAACACAGATACGCAGTATTTT
CAVLQGNTDTQYF
>NA|TRBV12-3/TRBV12-4|TRBJ1-2|NA
TGTGCCAGCAGTCCGAACCCCGACTATGGCTACACCTTC
CASSPNPDYGYTF
>few|TRBV29-1|TRBJ2-1|TRBD2
TGCAGCGTTCGACACGGGACTAGCGTCTACAATGAGCAGTTCTTC
CSVRHGTSVYNEQFF